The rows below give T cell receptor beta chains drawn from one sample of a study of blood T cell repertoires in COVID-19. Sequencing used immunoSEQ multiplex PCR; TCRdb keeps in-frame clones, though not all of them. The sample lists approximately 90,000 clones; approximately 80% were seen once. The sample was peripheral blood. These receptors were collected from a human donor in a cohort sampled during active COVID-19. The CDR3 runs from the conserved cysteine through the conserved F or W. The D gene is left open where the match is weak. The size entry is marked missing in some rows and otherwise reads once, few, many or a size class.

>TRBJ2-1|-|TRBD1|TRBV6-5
TGTGCCAGCAGTCTTAGGACAGGGGGCGATGAGCAGTTCTTC
CASSLRTGGDEQFF
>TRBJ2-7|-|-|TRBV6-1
TGTGCCAGCAGTGAACTCTCGGTCCGTTCCGAGCAGTACTTC
CASSELSVRSEQYF
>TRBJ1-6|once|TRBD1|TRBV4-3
TGCGCCAGCAGCCAACTTTCAGGGGGCGGTTGGAGTTCACCCCTCCACTTT
CASSQLSGGGWSSPLHF
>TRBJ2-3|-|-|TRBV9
TGTGCCAGCAGCGAGGGGGGAGGGAGCACAGATACGCAGTATTTT
CASSEGGGSTDTQYF
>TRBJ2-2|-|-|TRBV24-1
TGTGCCACCAGCCAGACAGGGAACACCGGGGAGCTGTTTTTT
CATSQTGNTGELFF
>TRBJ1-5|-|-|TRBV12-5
TGTGCTAGTGGTTTAGAGAGCAATCAGCCCCAGCATTTT
CASGLESNQPQHF
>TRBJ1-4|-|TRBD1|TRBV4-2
TGTGCCAGCAGCCAAGTGACAGGGGCTAATGAAAAACTGTTTTTT
CASSQVTGANEKLFF
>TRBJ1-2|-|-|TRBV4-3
TGCGCCAGCAGCCAAGATTCCCTGGGAAGGCGGACTGATGGCTACACCTTC
CASSQDSLGRRTDGYTF
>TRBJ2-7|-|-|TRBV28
TGTGCCAGCAGCCGAGACTACGAGCAGTACTTC
CASSRDYEQYF
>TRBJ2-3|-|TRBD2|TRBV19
TGTGCCAGTAGTATTTTGCGGGAGTGGGATACGCAGTATTTT
CASSILREWDTQYF
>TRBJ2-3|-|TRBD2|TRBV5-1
TGCGCCAGCAGACACCTATCGCCGGGACTAGCACCCTTGGGTGATACGCAGTATTTT
CASRHLSPGLAPLGDTQYF
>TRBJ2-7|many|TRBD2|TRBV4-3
TGCGCCAGCAGCCAAGTGGGGCTAGCGGGAGGTGTGCAGTACTTC
CASSQVGLAGGVQYF
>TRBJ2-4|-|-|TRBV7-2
TGTGCCAGCAGCCAGGCCGGGGGCAAAAACATTCAGTACTTC
CASSQAGGKNIQYF
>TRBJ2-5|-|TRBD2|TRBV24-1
TGTGCCACCAGTGACTTCGGGACTAGCGGAAAAGAGACCCAGTACTTC
CATSDFGTSGKETQYF
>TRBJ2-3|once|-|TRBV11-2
TGTGCCAGCAGCTTAAACAGGGTCGGGAACACAGATACGCAGTATTTT
CASSLNRVGNTDTQYF
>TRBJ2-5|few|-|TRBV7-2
TGTGCCAGCAGCTCCCAACTGTCCTCCTCCCTGAACTTC
CASSSQLSSSLNF